This T cell receptor beta chain was identified in a study of beta chain features in type 1 diabetes. This clone was seen a few times. Investigators reverse transcribed all isolated RNA, so they sequenced expressed TCRB transcripts. Repertoires were generated with immunoSEQ multiplex PCR, while TCRdb's copy carries only in-frame clones and drops some. The sample has 300,000 to 450,000 clones; around a fifth are singletons. Purity exceeding 95% was reached by all sorted populations. CDR3 length: 15 amino acids. Germline values: CDR1 SGHTA, CDR2 FQGNSA. With 4 bases clipped from V and 3 bases from J, the junction kept 4 bases outside the gene matches.

The sequence derives from a woman aged 18-30 years in good health. V gene TRBV7-2 combines with J gene TRBJ2-2, with 8 positions matching TRBD2. Sequences were obtained from naive CD4+ T cells from blood. The CDR3 protein is CASSSGLAHTGELFF. CDR3 sequence (DNA): TGTGCCAGCAGCTCAGGACTAGCTCACACCGGGGAGCTGTTTTTT.